The clone carrying this T cell receptor beta chain was recorded a few times. Antigen unknown. This record belongs to a study of spatial heterogeneity in lung cancer. Whole-study context: Approximately 70 TRACERx patients with early, untreated non-small cell lung cancer donated samples. For the average unique TCR and UMI combination, more than 9.5 occurrences appeared in raw reads.

TCRdb re-analysed the 5' RACE reads in MiXCR, keeping a single row per CDR3 protein. The table has around 98,000 distinct CDR3 sequences, around 19% seen once; the top ten hold less than 25%. The study's findings and limits: Expanded tumor TCRs that were ubiquitous appeared in blood more at resection than follow-up.

Described time point: blood at routine non-recurrence follow-up after resection. This sequence was found in a male donor with early-stage non-small cell lung cancer. The specimen comprised PBMCs, sampled at follow-up.

CDR3 protein: CASSSIAGSSYNEQFF. As DNA, the CDR3 is TGTGCCAGCAGCTCTATAGCGGGGTCCTCCTACAATGAGCAGTTCTTC. This chain links TRBV7-2 with TRBJ2-1; TRBD2 matches 8 bases. CDR3 size: 16 residues. The ends lost 4 bases at V and 0 bases at J; junction bases unmatched: 5. From germline, CDR1 is SGHTA and CDR2 FQGNSA. The entire variable domain, with the rest obtained from reference TRBV7-2 and TRBJ2-1, is as follows: GAGVSQSPSNKVTEKGKDVELRCDPISGHTALYWYRQSLGQGLEFLIYFQGNSAPDKSGLPSDRFSAERTGGSVSTLTIQRTQQEDSAVYLCASSSIAGSSYNEQFFGPGTRLTVL.